The clone carrying this T cell receptor beta chain occurred many times. Its antigen is not identified. This entry comes from a study of neurological immune-mediated disorders. Study-wide findings and caveats: HTLV-1-associated myelopathy showed the most TCR clonal expansion; multiple sclerosis the least, below healthy controls.

With 5 bases clipped from V and 6 bases from J, the junction kept 5 bases outside the gene matches. There are 14 residues in the CDR3. Germline V lookup: CDR1 SGHDT, CDR2 YYEEEE. Synthesis of cDNA was performed by 5'RACE using 10-nucleotide random UMIs. TCRdb recomputed calls from the 5' RACE reads with MiXCR, one row per CDR3 protein. The profile shows tens of thousands of distinct CDR3 sequences, over 9% of them singletons. V is TRBV5-6 and J is TRBJ1-2; 12 positions match TRBD1. The source of this sequence is a man between 40 and 49 years old in good health. Source material: PBMCs. The CDR3 sequence: CASSPGQGAHGYTF. The CDR3, as DNA: TGTGCCAGCAGTCCGGGACAGGGGGCCCATGGCTACACCTTC.